Listed here is a single T cell receptor (beta chain). This CDR3 has 18 amino acids. V lost 2 bases, J lost 4 bases, and 13 bases stayed unmatched. Germline CDR1 SGHVS, CDR2 FNYEAQ. This sample is drawn from a study of blood T cell repertoires in COVID-19. Original handling: Researchers report that nucleated cell counts were estimated from reference gene primer amplification. Sequenced by immunoSEQ multiplex PCR; TCRdb stores in-frame clones only, minus some. D and trimming come from the DNA, and the V and J calls and clone size come from that table. The sample includes more than 85,000 clones, around 83% of them seen just once.

The TCR sequence derives from a woman over 75 with active or convalescent COVID-19. This chain uses TRBV7-6 with TRBJ2-7, with 11 positions matching TRBD2. The specimen sequenced was peripheral blood. In DNA form, the CDR3 reads TGTGCCAGCAGCTTACCCCCCGGTCCCATAGCGGGAGGGTACGAGCAGTACTTC. Protein: CASSLPPGPIAGGYEQYF.